This T cell receptor beta chain comes out of a study of regulatory T cells in long-lasting Graves disease. Findings and caveats of the study: Peripheral blood, not thyroid tissue, was the sole material studied.

With iRepertoire HTBI primers and Arm-PCR of CDR3 regions, TCR beta libraries were built. Authors' methods: Sequenced samples collectively carried roughly 60 TRBV and over 11 TRBJ segments. MiXCR, run by TCRdb on the multiplex PCR reads, gives a single entry per CDR3 protein. TCRdb, not the original authors, processed these V and J calls. This sample carries around 430,000 distinct CDR3 sequences, 20% to 25% of them seen once, and the ten largest clones take around 13%. The table lists this clonotype with many counts. What it binds is unknown. V lost 2 bases and J lost 14, with 13 bases in between. Germline CDR1 and CDR2: DFQATT and SNEGSKA (reference sequence). This CDR3 region has 11 residues. Time point: persistent/refractory GD, antithyroid drugs over 5 years with positive TRAb. PBMC RNA was the source of the TCR library.

This TCR was recovered from a female donor with Graves disease. V and J are TRBV20-1 and TRBJ1-5, with D possibly being TRBD1 (5 bases). Source: peripheral blood mononuclear cells (PBMCs), taken when the disease was refractory, from a patient treated with antithyroid drugs. The CDR3 region is CSARPGNREHF. For the CDR3, the DNA is TGCAGTGCTAGACCAGGGAACCGGGAGCATTTT.